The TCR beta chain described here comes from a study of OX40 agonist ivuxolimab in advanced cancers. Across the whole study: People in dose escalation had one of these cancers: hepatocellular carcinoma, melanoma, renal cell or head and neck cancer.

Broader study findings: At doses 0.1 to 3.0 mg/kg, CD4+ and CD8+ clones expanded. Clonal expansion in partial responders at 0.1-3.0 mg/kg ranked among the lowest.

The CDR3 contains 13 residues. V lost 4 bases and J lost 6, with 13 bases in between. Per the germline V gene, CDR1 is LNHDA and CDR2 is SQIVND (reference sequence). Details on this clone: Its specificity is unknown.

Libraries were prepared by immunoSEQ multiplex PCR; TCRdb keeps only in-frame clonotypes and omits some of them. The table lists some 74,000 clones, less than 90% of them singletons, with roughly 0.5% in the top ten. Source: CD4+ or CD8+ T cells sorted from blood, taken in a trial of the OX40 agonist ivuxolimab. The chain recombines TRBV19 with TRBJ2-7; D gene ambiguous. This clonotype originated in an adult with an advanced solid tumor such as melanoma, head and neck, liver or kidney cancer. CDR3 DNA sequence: TGTGCCAGTAGTAGACAAACGGGTGGCGAGCAGTACTTC. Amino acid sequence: CASSRQTGGEQYF.